This entry concerns a single T cell receptor beta chain. Its antigen is unidentified. The data originate from a study of blood T cells in healthy people across ages. Study-level results: A roughly linear fall in TCR beta diversity per million T cells was seen with increasing age.

Together with a sample-barcoded 5' primer, a J-beta primer mix was included in a second PCR lasting about 6 to 11 cycles. TCRdb redid the calling of the 5' RACE reads with MiXCR, one entry per CDR3 protein. The data hold 600,000 to 800,000 distinct CDR3 sequences, with around 21% observed a single time. In germline, CDR1 is DFQATT, CDR2 SNEGSKA (reference sequence). This CDR3 is built from 15 residues. The J gene is TRBJ2-5, the V gene TRBV20-1; 8 nucleotides line up with TRBD2. The better agreement between TRBJ2-1 and the DNA end casts doubt on the J call. Sequencing was performed on blood. This TCR came from a man in his sixties or seventies in good health. CDR3 bases: TGCAGTGCTAGAAGACCGGGACTAGAGTTTGCTGAGCAGTTCTTC. Its translation: CSARRPGLEFAEQFF.